This T cell receptor (beta chain) is drawn from a study of blood T cells in healthy people across ages. A second PCR, run for roughly 7 to 11 cycles, used a sample-barcoded 5' primer plus a J-beta primer mix. TCRdb re-analysed the 5' RACE reads in MiXCR, keeping a single row per CDR3 protein. This sample yields 1.5 million to 2 million distinct CDR3 sequences, of which about two fifths are seen a single time; about 21% belongs to the top ten. The CDR3 contains 11 residues. The V gene's germline CDR1 is DFQATT and CDR2 SNEGSKA (reference sequence). V lost 6 bases to trimming and J lost 6 bases; unmatched junction nucleotides: 3.

Input material: blood. The TCR sequence derives from a human donor in good health. The chain links TRBV20-1 to TRBJ1-1; 8 bases line up with TRBD1. CDR3 sequence reads: CSAQGQAEAFF. In DNA form, the CDR3 reads TGCAGTGCCCAGGGACAGGCTGAAGCTTTCTTT.